The 13 T cell receptor beta chains listed next were all sequenced from one sample in a study of identical twins. TCRdb fed the 5' RACE reads into MiXCR, producing one record per CDR3 protein. The data show about 730,000 distinct CDR3 sequences, about 20% seen once. These sequences were also reported in another study, on T cells expressing NK-cell markers.

The sample taken for sequencing was PBMCs. These receptors all stem from a woman aged 18 to 35 in good health.

This clonotype came up many times. V gene TRBV20-1 combines with J gene TRBJ2-3, with 9 bases fitting TRBD2. This CDR3 is 13 amino acids long. V dropped 7 bases and J dropped 1; count of bases not matched to a gene: 3. Germline-derived CDR1 and CDR2 are DFQATT and SNEGSKA (reference sequence). The CDR3 region is CSEKRGGTDTQYF. CDR3 DNA: TGCAGTGAGAAGCGGGGGGGCACAGATACGCAGTATTTT.

This clonotype was seen many times. The rearrangement links TRBV12-3 or TRBV12-4 to TRBJ2-7, with D perhaps assigned TRBD1 or TRBD2 (5 bases each). This CDR3 region has 16 residues. V lost 5 bases, J lost 2 bases, and 19 bases lay in between. This CDR3 reads CASSPHPGTDTYEQYF. DNA for the CDR3: TGTGCCAGCAGTCCCCATCCCGGGACGGACACCTACGAGCAGTACTTC.

The genes are TRBV5-1 and TRBJ1-1; no definite D call. This CDR3 is 16 amino acids long. Germline CDR1 SGHRS, CDR2 YFSETQ. The V end lost 0 bases, the J end lost 0 bases, and 12 bases lay between the germline ends. The CDR3 sequence: CASSLAFLTLNTEAFF. The CDR3 nucleotides read TGCGCCAGCAGCTTGGCATTCCTTACCCTGAACACTGAAGCTTTCTTT.

The chain joins TRBV7-9 to TRBJ1-1; 7 nucleotides match TRBD1. CDR3 length equals 15 residues. V was clipped by 5 bases and J by 5 bases; unmatched bases: 11. Germline V gene lookup returns CDR1 SEHNR and CDR2 FQNEAQ (reference sequence). The DNA of the CDR3 is TGTGCCAGCAGCCCGCAGTGGGGGACAGCAACTGAAGCTTTCTTT. Its translation: CASSPQWGTATEAFF.

This clonotype was found many times. The V gene is TRBV6-2 or TRBV6-3, the J gene TRBJ2-1, with 9 bases aligning to TRBD2. CDR1 and CDR2 (germline): MNHEY, SVGEGT. The CDR3 consists of 16 residues. V was clipped by 7 bases and J by 7 bases; unmatched bases: 14. The CDR3 DNA follows: TGTGCCAGCATCCCACGAGCGGGAGGTTCGGGGAATGAGCAGTTCTTC. Protein product: CASIPRAGGSGNEQFF.

This clonotype was seen a few times. The chain recombines TRBV20-1 with TRBJ2-7, with a tentative D call TRBD2 (5 bases). V was cut by 6 bases and J by 2 bases, with 17 bases left in between. The CDR3 length is 14 residues. CDR1 DFQATT and CDR2 SNEGSKA come from the germline V gene (reference sequence). The CDR3 protein is CSASITSLAYEQYF. For the CDR3, the DNA is TGCAGTGCCTCTATTACTAGTTTAGCCTACGAGCAGTACTTC.

The chain is built from TRBV12-3 or TRBV12-4 and TRBJ1-1; TRBD1 matches at 7 bases. Trimming cost V 5 bases and J 0 bases; bases outside gene matches: 9. CDR3 length: 16 amino acids. This CDR3 reads CASSPAGTVLNTEAFF. CDR3 bases: TGTGCCAGCAGTCCGGCCGGGACAGTTTTGAACACTGAAGCTTTCTTT.

The V gene is TRBV5-1, the J gene TRBJ2-3; D gene uncertain. This CDR3 has 17 amino acids. CDR1 is SGHRS, CDR2 YFSETQ, per germline. The ends were cut back, 3 bases at V and 2 bases at J, with 19 bases in the middle. The CDR3 DNA sequence: TGCGCCAGCAGCTCAAGCGAAGTCGGCTCCCTCACAGATACGCAGTATTTT. Translation: CASSSSEVGSLTDTQYF.

The CDR3 loop reads CATLGTGRNTIYF. The CDR3 DNA reads as TGTGCCACACTTGGGACAGGACGAAACACCATATATTTT. The J gene is TRBJ1-3, the V gene TRBV15; the match to TRBD1 covers 8 bases. In germline, CDR1 is LNHNV, CDR2 YYDKDF (reference sequence). V dropped 9 bases and J dropped 5; count of bases not matched to a gene: 6. The CDR3 has 13 amino acids. Complete variable domain (other parts from reference TRBV15 and TRBJ1-3): DAMVIQNPRYQVTQFGKPVTLSCSQTLNHNVMYWYQQKSSQAPKLLFHYYDKDFNNEADTPDNFQSRRPNTSFCFLDIRSPGLGDTAMYLCATLGTGRNTIYFGEGSWLTVV.

This clonotype was seen only a few times. This rearrangement joins TRBV25-1 to TRBJ2-7; 10 bases line up with TRBD1. V was pared by 11 bases and J by 9 bases, with 4 bases of the junction left unmatched. This CDR3 spans 10 amino acids. CDR1 MGHDK and CDR2 SYGVNS come from the germline V gene. The DNA for the CDR3 is TGTGCCTTGGGGACAGGGGCGCAGTACTTC. It encodes CALGTGAQYF.

The chain links TRBV5-6 to TRBJ2-7; no definite D call. This CDR3 spans 15 amino acids. The germline V gene has CDR1 SGHDT and CDR2 YYEEEE. Trimming took off 0 bases at V and 2 bases at J, with 12 bases between the two ends. CDR3 bases: TGTGCCAGCAGCTTGGGCCCAGCCGATCCCTACGAGCAGTACTTC. Protein: CASSLGPADPYEQYF.

This clonotype was recorded a few times. The rearrangement links TRBV20-1 to TRBJ2-5; 8 bases are a match to TRBD2. CDR1 and CDR2 from the germline V gene are DFQATT and SNEGSKA (reference sequence). This CDR3 spans 12 amino acids. The V and J ends lost 5 bases and 4 bases, in that order; junction bases with no gene match: 3. CDR3 DNA sequence: TGCAGTGCTCTAAGCGGGGGAGAGACCCAGTACTTC. Its protein product is CSALSGGETQYF.

This clonotype was observed at least ten times. This chain uses TRBV15 with TRBJ2-5; 11 bases agree with TRBD2. This CDR3 has 16 residues. Losses at the gene ends were 2 bases for V and 5 bases for J; bases not matched to a gene: 7. Germline CDR1 LNHNV, CDR2 YYDKDF (reference sequence). CDR3: CATSRSIAGGEETQYF. DNA for the CDR3: TGTGCCACCAGCAGATCCATAGCGGGGGGGGAGGAGACCCAGTACTTC.